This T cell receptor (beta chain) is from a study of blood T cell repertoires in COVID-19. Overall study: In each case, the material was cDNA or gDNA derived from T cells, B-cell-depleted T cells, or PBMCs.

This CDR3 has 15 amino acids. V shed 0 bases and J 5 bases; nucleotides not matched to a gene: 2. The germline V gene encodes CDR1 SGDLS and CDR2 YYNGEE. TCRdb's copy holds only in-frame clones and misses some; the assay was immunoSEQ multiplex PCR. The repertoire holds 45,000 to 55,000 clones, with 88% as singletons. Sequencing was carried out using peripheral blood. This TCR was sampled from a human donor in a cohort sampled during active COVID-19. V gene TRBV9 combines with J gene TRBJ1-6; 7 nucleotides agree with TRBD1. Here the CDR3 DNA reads TGTGCCAGCAGCGTAGGAGACAGGGATAATTCACCCCTCCACTTT. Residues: CASSVGDRDNSPLHF.